Listed below are T cell receptor beta chains from one sample, sequenced in a study of blood T cell repertoires in COVID-19. Some clones are missing from TCRdb's copy, which holds only in-frame ones; the method was immunoSEQ multiplex PCR. The data show approximately 380,000 clones, 85% seen once. Material for sequencing was peripheral blood. Source of these receptors: a woman aged 18-35 years with acute or convalescent COVID-19. CDR3s include the opening cysteine and the closing phenylalanine or tryptophan. The D gene is left open where the match is weak. The size entry is marked missing in some rows and otherwise reads once, few, many or a size class.

abundance | j_gene | d_gene | v_gene | CDR3nt | CDR3aa
NA | TRBJ1-1 | NA | TRBV12-5 | TGTGCTAGTGGTTTGGGGGAGGTGACTGAAGCTTTCTTT | CASGLGEVTEAFF
NA | TRBJ1-4 | TRBD1 | TRBV27 | TGTGCCAGCAGTCTGGACAGGGCCCATGAAAAACTGTTTTTT | CASSLDRAHEKLFF
NA | TRBJ1-3 | NA | TRBV2 | TGTGCCAGCAGACTCGTCGCATCCTCTGGAAACACCATATATTTT | CASRLVASSGNTIYF
once | TRBJ2-1 | TRBD1 | TRBV7-3 | TGTGCCCGACCGGGACAGGCTTACAATGAGCAGTTCTTC | CARPGQAYNEQFF
NA | TRBJ1-1 | TRBD1 | TRBV9 | TGTGCCAGCAGCTCCCAGACAGGGGGCAACACTGAAGCTTTCTTT | CASSSQTGGNTEAFF
NA | TRBJ1-1 | TRBD1 | TRBV18 | TGTGCCAGCTCCCCGGGACAGGGGGCGAACACTGAAGCTTTCTTT | CASSPGQGANTEAFF
once | TRBJ1-4 | TRBD1 | TRBV27 | TGTGCCAGCAGTTTAAGGGGACAGGGGGCAACTAATGAAAAACTGTTTTTT | CASSLRGQGATNEKLFF
NA | TRBJ1-2 | NA | TRBV21-1 | TGTGCCAGCAGTCCCGGGACAGATCACTATGGCTACACCTTC | CASSPGTDHYGYTF
NA | TRBJ2-6 | NA | TRBV30 | TGTGCCTGGCGGGGGAGGCAGCTCTCTGGGGCCAACGTCCTGACTTTC | CAWRGRQLSGANVLTF
NA | TRBJ1-1 | TRBD1 | TRBV2 | TGTGCCAGCAGTGAAGCGGACAGGGGGCGAGGCTCTGAAGCTTTCTTT | CASSEADRGRGSEAFF
NA | TRBJ2-7 | NA | TRBV2 | TGTGCCAGCAGTGGTGTCCGAGGGACTCTCTACGAGCAGTACTTC | CASSGVRGTLYEQYF
NA | TRBJ2-1 | NA | TRBV7-3 | TGTGCCAGCAGCCCAGGAGGCCTTGGGGATGAGCAGTTCTTC | CASSPGGLGDEQFF
NA | TRBJ1-1 | NA | TRBV7-9 | TGTGTCATGGAGGCGAACACTGAAGCTTTCTTT | CVMEANTEAFF
NA | TRBJ1-5 | NA | TRBV9 | TGTGCCAGCAGCATAGGGGGACTCAATCAGCCCCAGCATTTT | CASSIGGLNQPQHF
NA | TRBJ2-7 | NA | TRBV30 | TGTGCCTGGACCCACACGGGGAACGAGCAGTACTTC | CAWTHTGNEQYF
NA | TRBJ2-7 | NA | TRBV28 | TGTGCCAGCAGTTCCCTCGACTCGGTCAGGGCGGACGAGCAGTACTTC | CASSSLDSVRADEQYF
NA | TRBJ1-1 | NA | TRBV29-1 | TGCAGCGTTTCGCCACAGACGAGGGCTGAAGCTTTCTTT | CSVSPQTRAEAFF
NA | TRBJ2-2 | TRBD2 | TRBV10-3 | TGTGCTAGCGGGGGGACCACCACCGGGGAGCTGTTTTTT | CASGGTTTGELFF
once | TRBJ1-6 | TRBD1 | TRBV2 | TGTGCCAGCAGCCGAGAGGGACAGGGGTCACCCCTCCACTTT | CASSREGQGSPLHF
NA | TRBJ1-2 | TRBD1 | TRBV20-1 | TGCAGTGCTAGTGGGACAGGGAACTATGGCTACACCTTC | CSASGTGNYGYTF
NA | TRBJ1-1 | NA | TRBV11-1 | TGTGCCAGCAGCTTATACTCCTCGCTGGAGACTGAAGCTTTCTTT | CASSLYSSLETEAFF
NA | TRBJ2-7 | NA | TRBV24-1 | TGTGCCACCAGTGAGTGGAGGTCAATCTACGAGCAGTACTTC | CATSEWRSIYEQYF
NA | TRBJ1-2 | NA | TRBV5-1 | TGCGCCAGCAGCTTGGGTGGGGCTGATAACTATGGCTACACCTTC | CASSLGGADNYGYTF
NA | TRBJ2-1 | NA | TRBV20-1 | TGCAGTGCTAGCCCCAGGTCTGATCTGTTCTTC | CSASPRSDLFF
NA | TRBJ2-7 | TRBD2 | TRBV3-1/TRBV3-2 | TGTGCCAGCAGCCAAGAGGGGACTAGCGGGAACTACGAGCAGTACTTC | CASSQEGTSGNYEQYF
NA | TRBJ2-3 | NA | TRBV24-1 | TGTGCCACCAGTGACCTGGACACCCCCACAGATACGCAGTATTTT | CATSDLDTPTDTQYF
NA | TRBJ2-2 | TRBD1 | TRBV5-1 | TGCGCCAGCAGCTTAGGGGGACAGTCCGGGGAGCTGTTTTTT | CASSLGGQSGELFF
NA | TRBJ1-4 | TRBD1 | TRBV20-1 | TGCAGTGCTAGTAAAGACAGGGTTGAAAAACTGTTTTTT | CSASKDRVEKLFF
NA | TRBJ2-1 | NA | TRBV9 | TGTGCCAGCAGCGTAGGAATAGTCTCCTACAATGAGCAGTTCTTC | CASSVGIVSYNEQFF
NA | TRBJ2-1 | TRBD2 | TRBV19 | TGTGCCAGTAGGGGGAGGGAAGTCTACAATGAGCAGTTCTTC | CASRGREVYNEQFF
NA | TRBJ1-2 | NA | TRBV15 | TGTGCCACCAGCAGAGAATTAGGACAAGGCTATGGCTACACCTTC | CATSRELGQGYGYTF
NA | TRBJ1-1 | NA | TRBV28 | TGTGCCAGCAGTTTCGTGTCCAGGGCCAACACTGAAGCTTTCTTT | CASSFVSRANTEAFF
NA | TRBJ1-3 | NA | TRBV7-9 | TGTGCCAGCAGCAGCGGGGGCGGTGGAAACACCATATATTTT | CASSSGGGGNTIYF
once | TRBJ1-2 | TRBD1 | TRBV19 | TGTGCCAGTAGTATAGCTTCGGCAGGGGGAAGGTATGGCTACACCTTC | CASSIASAGGRYGYTF
NA | TRBJ1-3 | NA | TRBV7-8 | TGTGCCAGCTTCGGGAACACCATATATTTT | CASFGNTIYF
NA | TRBJ2-7 | NA | TRBV5-8 | TGTGCCAGCACCCCTGTTAGCGGCTACGAGCAGTACTTC | CASTPVSGYEQYF
NA | TRBJ1-5 | NA | TRBV28 | TGTGCCAGCAGGCCTGTGGATCCAGGGTTCAGGAACAATCAGCCCCAGCATTTT | CASRPVDPGFRNNQPQHF